This TCR beta chain was found in a study of blood T cell repertoires in COVID-19. V shed 4 bases and J 4 bases; nucleotides not matched to a gene: 3. CDR3 size: 15 residues. Germline V gene data show CDR1 as SGDLS and CDR2 as YYNGEE. Clones were sequenced by immunoSEQ multiplex PCR, and TCRdb holds only the in-frame ones, with some missing. The sample consists of about 75,000 clones, around 88% of them appearing once. This TCR was recovered from a woman aged 70 to 79 with acute or convalescent COVID-19. The sequenced sample was peripheral blood. V usage is TRBV9 and J usage is TRBJ2-1; 12 bases are shared with TRBD2. The CDR3 here is CASSPGTSGYNEQFF. The CDR3 region has the DNA TGTGCCAGCAGCCCTGGGACTAGCGGGTACAATGAGCAGTTCTTC.